This entry is about one T cell receptor (beta chain). These data are taken from a study of blood T cell repertoires in COVID-19. Background on the study: Samples came from the United States, Italy and Spain, spanning acute and convalescent COVID-19. In each case, the material was cDNA or gDNA derived from T cells, B-cell-depleted T cells, or PBMCs.

CDR3 size: 13 residues. Germline loops: CDR1 LNHDA, CDR2 SQIVND (reference sequence). V lost 5 bases, J lost 1 base, and 8 bases lay in between. Per the study methods: Reference gene primer amplification gave nucleated cell count estimates. Libraries were prepared by immunoSEQ multiplex PCR; TCRdb keeps only in-frame clonotypes and omits some of them. V and J calls and clone size are copied from that table; D and trimming were computed from the DNA. The profile shows 120,000 to 150,000 clones, 80% to 90% of them singletons. Specimen: peripheral blood. The genes are TRBV19 and TRBJ1-1; D gene ambiguous. This receptor was taken from a human donor with acute or convalescent COVID-19. The donor label of this sample is uncertain. CDR3 in DNA: TGTGCCAGTAGTGCAGCGACGAACACTGAAGCTTTCTTT. Amino acid sequence: CASSAATNTEAFF.